These 32 T cell receptor beta chains were sequenced from one sample in a study of blood T cell repertoires in COVID-19 (dated by TCRdb to the early 2020s). The method was the immunoSEQ multiplex PCR assay. TCRdb carries this immuneACCESS record with in-frame sequences only. Its versions omit some clonotypes, under half of them owing to an unresolved V gene in the studies checked, with the rest unexplained. The sample yields approximately 170,000 clones; approximately 84% were counted once. Jointly, the top ten make up roughly 11% of the sample. The sequenced sample consisted of peripheral blood. The receptors stem from a man in his sixties or seventies with active or convalescent COVID-19.

The chain employs TRBV15 and TRBJ1-4; no reliable D call. V gave up 5 bases and J gave up 0 bases, with 7 bases separating them. CDR3 length: 14 residues. Germline values: CDR1 LNHNV, CDR2 YYDKDF (reference sequence). The CDR3 DNA sequence: TGTGCCACCAGCCTGGGAGCAACTAATGAAAAACTGTTTTTT. Its protein is CATSLGATNEKLFF.

The chain is built from TRBV9 and TRBJ2-1, with TRBD2 identical over 7 bases. V lost 0 bases and J lost 2; bases outside the gene matches: 2. The CDR3 has 15 amino acids. Germline CDR1 is SGDLS and CDR2 is YYNGEE. CDR3 nucleotides: TGTGCCAGCAGCGTAGCGGGAGGAACCTACAATGAGCAGTTCTTC. Translation gives CASSVAGGTYNEQFF.

The CDR3: CASSLLGELFF. Here the CDR3 DNA reads TGTGCCAGCAGCTTACTCGGGGAGCTGTTTTTT. V usage is TRBV7-9 and J usage is TRBJ2-2; D not certain. The V and J ends lost 2 bases and 7 bases respectively, with 2 bases between them. Germline V gives CDR1 SEHNR, CDR2 FQNEAQ (reference sequence). The CDR3 is 11 amino acids. Combining the CDR3 with reference TRBV7-9 and TRBJ2-2 gives the whole variable domain DTGVSQNPRHKITKRGQNVTFRCDPISEHNRLYWYRQTLGQGPEFLTYFQNEAQLEKSRLLSDRFSAERPKGSFSTLEIQRTEQGDSAMYLCASSLLGELFFGEGSRLTVL.

This clone was counted once. Here the CDR3 DNA reads TGTGCCACCAGCAGAGATCCGGCAGACGGGGACATTCAGTACTTC. This encodes CATSRDPADGDIQYF. The chain couples TRBV15 to TRBJ2-4; the D gene is possibly TRBD2 (5 bases). The V gene's germline CDR1 is LNHNV and CDR2 YYDKDF (reference sequence). The germline V and J ends were trimmed by 0 bases and 8 bases, with 14 bases remaining between them. This CDR3 region has 15 residues.

V is TRBV3-1 (or the pseudogene TRBV3-2) and J is TRBJ1-5, with 9 bases identical to TRBD1. V was clipped by 4 bases and J by 6 bases; unmatched bases: 4. The CDR3 has 14 residues. The germline gives CDR1 LGHDT, CDR2 YNNKEL (reference sequence). The CDR3 here is CASSLGTGSQPQHF. Here the CDR3 DNA reads TGTGCCAGCAGCCTGGGGACAGGGTCTCAGCCCCAGCATTTT.

The V and J genes are TRBV7-8 and TRBJ2-3; no clear D. V lost 2 bases, J lost 2 bases, and 8 bases lay in between. This CDR3 spans 14 amino acids. The germline V gene encodes CDR1 SGHVS and CDR2 FQNEAQ. The CDR3 coding sequence is TGTGCCAGCAGCTTAACTGAGAACACAGATACGCAGTATTTT. Translating it yields CASSLTENTDTQYF.

The gene calls are TRBV11-2 and TRBJ1-1, with a weak D call TRBD1 (6 bases). The V end was cut by 4 bases, the J end by 10 bases, with 13 bases between. The germline V gene has CDR1 SGHAT and CDR2 FQNNGV. The CDR3 length is 12 residues. CDR3 sequence: CASSSYDRRAFF. The CDR3, as DNA: TGTGCCAGCAGCTCGTACGACAGGCGAGCTTTCTTT. The full variable domain, completed using reference TRBV11-2 and TRBJ1-1, is EAGVAQSPRYKIIEKRQSVAFWCNPISGHATLYWYQQILGQGPKLLIQFQNNGVVDDSQLPKDRFSAERLKGVDSTLKIQPAKLEDSAVYLCASSSYDRRAFFGQGTRLTVV.

The gene calls are TRBV15 and TRBJ1-2; D is uncertain. Germline loops: CDR1 LNHNV, CDR2 YYDKDF (reference sequence). The CDR3 is 16 residues long. Trimming shortened V by 0 bases and J by 4 bases, and 15 bases separated the two germline ends. The CDR3 reads CATSRDRGVGGYGYTF. CDR3 bases: TGTGCCACCAGCAGAGATCGCGGAGTTGGAGGCTATGGCTACACCTTC.

V usage is TRBV5-8 and J usage is TRBJ1-1, with D uncertain. The length of the CDR3 is 16 residues. Germline CDR1 is SGHTS and CDR2 is YDEGEE. The V end lost 4 bases, the J end lost 1 base, and 17 bases lay between the germline ends. In nucleotides, the CDR3 is TGTGCCAGCAGCCGCTTTAAAGGAGCCTCGAACACTGAAGCTTTCTTT. This translates into CASSRFKGASNTEAFF.

The chain combines TRBV25-1 with TRBJ1-2; D might be TRBD1 (5 bases). V was trimmed by 6 bases and J by 7 bases, leaving 18 bases between them. CDR3 length: 14 amino acids. Germline CDR1 and CDR2: MGHDK and SYGVNS. CDR3 sequence (DNA): TGTGCCAGCAGCCTAAGCGGGGCAGTCTCTGGCTACACCTTC. Its protein is CASSLSGAVSGYTF.

The rearrangement links TRBV15 to TRBJ2-1; tentative D call: TRBD1 (5 bases). Per germline, CDR1 LNHNV and CDR2 YYDKDF (reference sequence). V lost 9 bases, J lost 8 bases, and 11 bases lay in between. This CDR3 has 11 amino acids. The CDR3 sequence is CATQGSYEQFF. The CDR3 region has the DNA TGTGCCACTCAGGGTTCATATGAGCAGTTCTTC. Filled out from reference TRBV15 and TRBJ2-1, the complete variable domain reads DAMVIQNPRYQVTQFGKPVTLSCSQTLNHNVMYWYQQKSSQAPKLLFHYYDKDFNNEADTPDNFQSRRPNTSFCFLDIRSPGLGDTAMYLCATQGSYEQFFGPGTRLTVL.

This clone was observed a few times. The V and J genes are TRBV5-8 and TRBJ1-1, with 10 bases aligning to TRBD1. The CDR3 totals 15 residues. CDR1 and CDR2 from the germline V gene are SGHTS and YDEGEE. Trimming cost V 3 bases and J 6 bases; bases outside gene matches: 8. The CDR3, as DNA: TGTGCCAGCAGCTGGAGGGGACAGGGGAGCCCTGAAGCTTTCTTT. This encodes CASSWRGQGSPEAFF.

The CDR3 loop reads CASSQDLQGGEKLFF. The CDR3 DNA follows: TGCGCCAGCAGCCAAGATCTACAGGGCGGTGAAAAACTGTTTTTT. The J gene is TRBJ1-4, the V gene TRBV4-3, with D perhaps TRBD1 (6 bases). V lost 0 bases to trimming and J lost 7 bases, with 12 bases between them. The germline V gene encodes CDR1 LGHNA and CDR2 YSLEER. The CDR3 is made up of 15 amino acids.

As for this clone: Other DNA sequences in this specimen translate into the identical CDR3. CDR3 residues: CASSFRGGQETQYF. CDR3 DNA sequence: TGCGCCAGCAGCTTCAGGGGAGGGCAGGAGACCCAGTACTTC. V usage is TRBV5-1 and J usage is TRBJ2-5, with D perhaps matching TRBD2 (7 bases). The CDR3 spans 14 residues. The V end was cut by 2 bases, the J end by 5 bases, with 13 bases between. Germline V gene data show CDR1 as SGHRS and CDR2 as YFSETQ.

This sequence joins TRBV6-5 and TRBJ2-2; 7 bases are a match to TRBD2. Germline V gene data show CDR1 as MNHEY and CDR2 as SVGAGI. The junction had 10 bases not matched to a gene; V was cut back by 10 bases and J by 5 bases. This CDR3 has 14 residues. CDR3 coding DNA: TGTGCCACCAATTGGTGGGAGGGGACCGGGGAGCTGTTTTTT. This encodes CATNWWEGTGELFF.

The chain links TRBV18 to TRBJ2-1, with 9 nucleotides matching TRBD1. V lost 5 bases, J lost 8 bases, and 10 bases stayed unmatched. CDR1 and CDR2 from the germline V gene are KGHSH and LQKENI. CDR3 length: 15 residues. The CDR3 DNA is TGTGCCAGCTCAAAAGGGACAGGGACTTCGGATGAGCAGTTCTTC. It codes for CASSKGTGTSDEQFF.

The rearrangement links TRBV5-8 to TRBJ2-5, with 7 bases fitting TRBD2. Trimming cost V 4 bases and J 3 bases; bases outside gene matches: 9. The CDR3 has 15 residues. Germline V lookup: CDR1 SGHTS, CDR2 YDEGEE. The CDR3: CASSRALAAEETQYF. The CDR3 DNA sequence: TGTGCCAGCAGCCGAGCCCTAGCGGCGGAAGAGACCCAGTACTTC.

The CDR3 DNA reads TGTGCCAGCAGCTCCCGTGATTCGACGGGCAAAAACATTCAGTACTTC. The encoded protein is CASSSRDSTGKNIQYF. V is TRBV6-2 or TRBV6-3 and J is TRBJ2-4; D remains unclear. Trimming took 6 bases from V and 3 from J, leaving 18 bases between them. The CDR3 length is 16 residues. Germline V lookup: CDR1 MNHEY, CDR2 SVGEGT.

The DNA of the CDR3 is TGTGCCAGCAGCCCAGGACAGGGTAGGTACGAGCAGTACTTC. It yields the protein CASSPGQGRYEQYF. This chain uses TRBV9 with TRBJ2-7; 8 nucleotides agree with TRBD1. The germline gives CDR1 SGDLS, CDR2 YYNGEE. With V trimmed by 4 bases and J by 4 bases, 7 bases remained unmatched. The CDR3 has 14 amino acids.

Remarks on this clone: This specimen includes other DNA sequences encoding the same CDR3. The V gene is TRBV28, the J gene TRBJ1-3; D unclear. Germline V CDR1 and CDR2: MDHEN, SYDVKM. The length of the CDR3 is 14 residues. The germline V and J ends were trimmed by 5 bases and 1 base, with 9 bases remaining between them. CDR3 DNA sequence: TGTGCCAGCAGTCCCCCCGGGTCTGGAAACACCATATATTTT. It encodes CASSPPGSGNTIYF. The variable domain in full, completed from reference TRBV28 and TRBJ1-3, reads DVKVTQSSRYLVKRTGEKVFLECVQDMDHENMFWYRQDPGLGLRLIYFSYDVKMKEKGDIPEGYSVSREKKERFSLILESASTNQTSMYLCASSPPGSGNTIYFGEGSWLTVV.

The genes are TRBV18 and TRBJ2-2; TRBD2 matches at 16 bases. The CDR3 is 20 residues long. Looked up from germline, CDR1 is KGHSH and CDR2 is LQKENI. Unmatched junction bases numbered 10, after V lost 2 bases and J lost 4 bases. Here the CDR3 DNA reads TGTGCCAGCTCACCATACCCGGGACTAGCGGGAGGGCCGGCCACCGGGGAGCTGTTTTTT. Encoded protein: CASSPYPGLAGGPATGELFF.

This chain links TRBV7-9 with TRBJ1-1, with a tentative D call TRBD1 (6 bases). V was shortened by 0 bases and J by 4 bases, with 9 bases between the two germline ends. CDR1 is SEHNR, CDR2 FQNEAQ, per germline (reference sequence). There are 14 residues in the CDR3. CDR3 bases: TGTGCCAGCAGCTTAGCGGGGGCCGGCACTGAAGCTTTCTTT. It encodes CASSLAGAGTEAFF. Full variable domain (remainder filled in from reference TRBV7-9 and TRBJ1-1): DTGVSQNPRHKITKRGQNVTFRCDPISEHNRLYWYRQTLGQGPEFLTYFQNEAQLEKSRLLSDRFSAERPKGSFSTLEIQRTEQGDSAMYLCASSLAGAGTEAFFGQGTRLTVV.

This clone was recorded once. This chain uses TRBV18 with TRBJ2-3; D call uncertain. The germline V gene encodes CDR1 KGHSH and CDR2 LQKENI. V lost 2 bases and J 2 bases, leaving 8 bases between the germline ends. The CDR3 runs 14 residues. The CDR3: CASSPSRSTDTQYF. The CDR3, as DNA: TGTGCCAGCTCACCAAGCAGGTCCACAGATACGCAGTATTTT.

CDR3 loop: CASSLDRLMDTQYF. The CDR3 bases are TGTGCCAGCAGCTTAGACAGGCTAATGGATACGCAGTATTTT. The chain uses TRBV7-9 and TRBJ2-3; perhaps TRBD1 as D (5 bases). V gave up 1 base and J gave up 6 bases, with 11 bases separating them. Germline assignment: CDR1 SEHNR and CDR2 FQNEAQ (reference sequence). The CDR3 runs to 14 residues. Full variable domain (rest looked up from reference TRBV7-9 and TRBJ2-3): DTGVSQNPRHKITKRGQNVTFRCDPISEHNRLYWYRQTLGQGPEFLTYFQNEAQLEKSRLLSDRFSAERPKGSFSTLEIQRTEQGDSAMYLCASSLDRLMDTQYFGPGTRLTVL.

The rearrangement uses TRBV12-5 and TRBJ1-2; no definite D call. The V and J ends lost 0 bases and 4 bases respectively, with 9 bases between them. Germline loops: CDR1 LGHNT, CDR2 FRNRAP. The CDR3 is 14 amino acids. The CDR3 loop is CASGLVPHGYGYTF. The CDR3 DNA is TGTGCTAGTGGTTTGGTACCCCACGGCTATGGCTACACCTTC. Supplemented by reference TRBV12-5 and TRBJ1-2, the full variable domain reads DARVTQTPRHKVTEMGQEVTMRCQPILGHNTVFWYRQTMMQGLELLAYFRNRAPLDDSGMPKDRFSAEMPDATLATLKIQPSEPRDSAVYFCASGLVPHGYGYTFGSGTRLTVV.

This clone was picked up many times. This rearrangement joins TRBV7-9 to TRBJ2-7, with a possible D match to TRBD1 (6 bases). The germline V and J ends were trimmed by 1 base and 3 bases, with 10 bases remaining between them. The CDR3 extends over 14 amino acids. The germline gives CDR1 SEHNR, CDR2 FQNEAQ (reference sequence). The CDR3 region has the DNA TGTGCCAGCAGCTTAGAATACAGGGACTACGAGCAGTACTTC. Translated: CASSLEYRDYEQYF.

This clone was detected once. The rearrangement joins TRBV5-1 to TRBJ2-2; no clear D gene. Germline assignment: CDR1 SGHRS and CDR2 YFSETQ. The V end lost 3 bases, the J end lost 5 bases, and 8 bases lay between the germline ends. The CDR3 is made up of 13 amino acids. CDR3 loop: CASSSIRTGELFF. In nucleotides, the CDR3 is TGCGCCAGCAGCTCTATCAGGACCGGGGAGCTGTTTTTT.

The CDR3 DNA follows: TGTGCCAGCAGCTTGTGGGAGAGGCGGTACACTGAAGCTTTCTTT. It translates to CASSLWERRYTEAFF. V and J are TRBV13 and TRBJ1-1; D is unclear. The germline V and J ends were trimmed by 3 bases and 3 bases, with 14 bases remaining between them. CDR1 PRHDT and CDR2 FYEKMQ come from the germline V gene (reference sequence). The length of the CDR3 is 15 residues. The full variable domain, in which reference TRBV13 and TRBJ1-1 provide the parts outside the CDR3, is AAGVIQSPRHLIKEKRETATLKCYPIPRHDTVYWYQQGPGQDPQFLISFYEKMQSDKGSIPDRFSAQQFSDYHSELNMSSLELGDSALYFCASSLWERRYTEAFFGQGTRLTVV.

The chain employs TRBV28 and TRBJ1-2; the D gene is possibly TRBD1 (6 bases). The CDR3 runs to 13 residues. Trimming took off 4 bases at V and 8 bases at J, with 14 bases between the two ends. Germline CDR1 MDHEN, CDR2 SYDVKM. The CDR3 DNA sequence: TGTGCCAGCAGTTCAGGGGTGGCAAGGGGCTACACCTTC. It yields the protein CASSSGVARGYTF.

The CDR3 bases are TGTGCCAGCAGGATTTGGGGACTTGAGCGGAACGAGCAGTACTTC. Translating gives CASRIWGLERNEQYF. The rearrangement joins TRBV7-2 to TRBJ2-7; a weak D match, TRBD2 (6 bases). The germline CDR1 and CDR2 sequences are SGHTA and FQGNSA. The germline V and J ends were trimmed by 6 bases and 5 bases, with 20 bases remaining between them. The CDR3 has 15 amino acids. Complete variable domain (other parts from reference TRBV7-2 and TRBJ2-7): GAGVSQSPSNKVTEKGKDVELRCDPISGHTALYWYRQSLGQGLEFLIYFQGNSAPDKSGLPSDRFSAERTGGSVSTLTIQRTQQEDSAVYLCASRIWGLERNEQYFGPGTRLTVT.

The genes are TRBV6-1 and TRBJ2-1, with D unresolved. V was shortened by 1 base and J by 0 bases, with 10 bases between the two germline ends. The CDR3 is 16 amino acids. Germline V gives CDR1 MNHNS, CDR2 SASEGT. The CDR3 loop reads CASSEGLRSSYNEQFF. The DNA of the CDR3 is TGTGCCAGCAGTGAAGGACTGCGGAGCTCCTACAATGAGCAGTTCTTC.

The chain uses TRBV28 and TRBJ1-2; D possibly corresponds to TRBD1 (5 bases). The germline CDR1 and CDR2 sequences are MDHEN and SYDVKM. This CDR3 is built from 13 residues. V was cut by 3 bases and J by 2 bases, with 7 bases left in between. CDR3 DNA sequence: TGTGCCAGCAGTTTTTCAGGGAACTATGGCTACACCTTC. Its translation is CASSFSGNYGYTF.